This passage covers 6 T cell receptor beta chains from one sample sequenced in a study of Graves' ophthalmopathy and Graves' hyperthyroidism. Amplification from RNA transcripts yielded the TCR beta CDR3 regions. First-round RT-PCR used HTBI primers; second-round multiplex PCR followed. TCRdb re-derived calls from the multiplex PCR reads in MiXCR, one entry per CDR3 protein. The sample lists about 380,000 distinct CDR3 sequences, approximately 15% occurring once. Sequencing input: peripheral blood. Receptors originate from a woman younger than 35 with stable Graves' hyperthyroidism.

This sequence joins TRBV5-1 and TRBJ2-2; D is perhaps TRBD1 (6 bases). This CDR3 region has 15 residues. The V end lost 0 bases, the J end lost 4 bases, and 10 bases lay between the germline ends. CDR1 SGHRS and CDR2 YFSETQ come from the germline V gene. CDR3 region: CASSLEGDPTGELFF. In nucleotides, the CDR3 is TGCGCCAGCAGCTTGGAGGGGGATCCCACCGGGGAGCTGTTTTTT.

The DNA for the CDR3 is TGTGCCAGCAGTGAATTAAGGTCCACTGAAGCTTTCTTT. Its translation is CASSELRSTEAFF. J is TRBJ1-1 and V is TRBV2; D not certain. The CDR3 is made up of 13 amino acids. Germline values: CDR1 SNHLY, CDR2 FYNNEI. Trimming took 2 bases from V and 4 from J, leaving 8 bases between them. The full variable domain, rest sourced from reference TRBV2 and TRBJ1-1, is EPEVTQTPSHQVTQMGQEVILRCVPISNHLYFYWYRQILGQKVEFLVSFYNNEISEKSEIFDDQFSVERPDGSNFTLKIRSTKLEDSAMYFCASSELRSTEAFFGQGTRLTVV.

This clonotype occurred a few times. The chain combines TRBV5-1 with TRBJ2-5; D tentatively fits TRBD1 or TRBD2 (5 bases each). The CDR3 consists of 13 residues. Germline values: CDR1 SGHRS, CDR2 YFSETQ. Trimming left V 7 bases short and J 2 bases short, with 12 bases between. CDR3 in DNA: TGCGCCAGCGGAGGCAGGGAACAAGAGACCCAGTACTTC. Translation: CASGGREQETQYF.

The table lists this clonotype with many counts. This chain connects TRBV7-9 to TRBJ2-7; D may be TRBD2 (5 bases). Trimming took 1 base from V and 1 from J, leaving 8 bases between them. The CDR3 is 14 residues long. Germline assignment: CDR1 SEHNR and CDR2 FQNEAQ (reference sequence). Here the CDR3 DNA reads TGTGCCAGCAGCTTAGACGGCGGGTCCTACGAGCAGTACTTC. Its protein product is CASSLDGGSYEQYF.

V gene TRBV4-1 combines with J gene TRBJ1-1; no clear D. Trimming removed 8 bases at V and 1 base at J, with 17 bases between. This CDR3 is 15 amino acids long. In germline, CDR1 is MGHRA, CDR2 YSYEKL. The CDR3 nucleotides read TGCGCCAGCCTCGACCCCGGCAGGCCGAACACTGAAGCTTTCTTT. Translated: CASLDPGRPNTEAFF.

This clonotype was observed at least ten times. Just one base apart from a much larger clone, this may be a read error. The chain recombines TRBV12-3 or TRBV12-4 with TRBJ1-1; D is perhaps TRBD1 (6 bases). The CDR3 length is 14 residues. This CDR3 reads CASSYRVENTEASF. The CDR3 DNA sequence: TGTGCCAGCAGTTACAGGGTGGAGAACACTGAAGCTTCCTTT.